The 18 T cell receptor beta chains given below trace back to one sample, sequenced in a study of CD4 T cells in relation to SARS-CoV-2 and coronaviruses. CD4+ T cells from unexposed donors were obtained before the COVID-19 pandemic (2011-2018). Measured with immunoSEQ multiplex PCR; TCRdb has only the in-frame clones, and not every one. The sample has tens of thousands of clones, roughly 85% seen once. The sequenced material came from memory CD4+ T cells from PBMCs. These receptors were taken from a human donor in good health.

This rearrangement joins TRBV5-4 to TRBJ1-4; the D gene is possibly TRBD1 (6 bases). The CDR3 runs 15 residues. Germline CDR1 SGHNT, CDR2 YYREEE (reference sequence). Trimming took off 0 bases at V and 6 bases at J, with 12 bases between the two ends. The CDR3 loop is CASSLEQGRDEKLFF. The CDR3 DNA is TGTGCCAGCAGCTTGGAACAGGGTAGGGATGAAAAACTGTTTTTT.

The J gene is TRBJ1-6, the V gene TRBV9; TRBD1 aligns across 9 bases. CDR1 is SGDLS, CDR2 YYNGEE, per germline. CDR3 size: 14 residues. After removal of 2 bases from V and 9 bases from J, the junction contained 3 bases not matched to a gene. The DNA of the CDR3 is TGTGCCAGCAGCGTCGGGACAGGGCCTTCACCCCTCCACTTT. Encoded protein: CASSVGTGPSPLHF.

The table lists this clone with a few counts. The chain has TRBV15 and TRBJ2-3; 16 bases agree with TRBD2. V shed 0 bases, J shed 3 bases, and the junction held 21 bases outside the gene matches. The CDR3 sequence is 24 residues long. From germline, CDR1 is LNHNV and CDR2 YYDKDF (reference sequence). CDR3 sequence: CATSRDYGVGGLAGGPVRTDTQYF. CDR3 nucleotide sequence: TGTGCCACCAGCAGAGATTATGGAGTAGGGGGACTAGCGGGAGGGCCGGTTAGGACAGATACGCAGTATTTT.

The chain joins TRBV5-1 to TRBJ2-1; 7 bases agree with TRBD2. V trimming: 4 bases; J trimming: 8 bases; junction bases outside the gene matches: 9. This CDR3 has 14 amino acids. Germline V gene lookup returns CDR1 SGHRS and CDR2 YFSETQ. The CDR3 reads CASSGGEGKDEQFF. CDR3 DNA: TGCGCCAGCAGCGGGGGGGAGGGTAAGGATGAGCAGTTCTTC.

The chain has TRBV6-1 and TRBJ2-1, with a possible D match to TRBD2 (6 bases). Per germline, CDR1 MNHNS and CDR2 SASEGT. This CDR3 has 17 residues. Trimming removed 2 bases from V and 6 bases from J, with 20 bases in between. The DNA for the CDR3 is TGTGCCAGCAGTGAAAGACCTACTAGCCCAAGGCTCAATGAGCAGTTCTTC. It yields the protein CASSERPTSPRLNEQFF.

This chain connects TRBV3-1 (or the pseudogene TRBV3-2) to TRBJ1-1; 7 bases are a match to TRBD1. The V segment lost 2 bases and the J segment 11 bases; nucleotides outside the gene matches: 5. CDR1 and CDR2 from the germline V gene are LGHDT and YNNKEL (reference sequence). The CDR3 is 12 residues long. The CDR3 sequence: CASSQRGRTAFF. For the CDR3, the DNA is TGTGCCAGCAGCCAAAGGGGGCGGACGGCTTTCTTT.

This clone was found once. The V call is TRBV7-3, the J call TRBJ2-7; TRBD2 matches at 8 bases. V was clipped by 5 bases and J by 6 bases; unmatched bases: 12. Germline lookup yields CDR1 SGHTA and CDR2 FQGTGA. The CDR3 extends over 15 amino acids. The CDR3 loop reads CASSQGNGRAREQYF. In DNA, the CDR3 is TGTGCCAGCAGCCAAGGGAACGGGAGGGCCCGCGAGCAGTACTTC.

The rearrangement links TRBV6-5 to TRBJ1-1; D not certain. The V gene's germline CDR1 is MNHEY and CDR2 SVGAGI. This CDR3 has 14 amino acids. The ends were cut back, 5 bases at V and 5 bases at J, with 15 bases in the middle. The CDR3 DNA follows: TGTGCCAGCAGTAGTTACACCCGGGGTACTGAAGCTTTCTTT. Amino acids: CASSSYTRGTEAFF.

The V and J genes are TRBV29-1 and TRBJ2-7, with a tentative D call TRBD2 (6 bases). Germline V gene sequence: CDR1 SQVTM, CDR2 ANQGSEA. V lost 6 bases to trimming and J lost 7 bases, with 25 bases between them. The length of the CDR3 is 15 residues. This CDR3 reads CSVGGSGKSKWEQYF. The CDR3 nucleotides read TGCAGCGTGGGGGGATCCGGGAAATCGAAGTGGGAGCAGTACTTC.

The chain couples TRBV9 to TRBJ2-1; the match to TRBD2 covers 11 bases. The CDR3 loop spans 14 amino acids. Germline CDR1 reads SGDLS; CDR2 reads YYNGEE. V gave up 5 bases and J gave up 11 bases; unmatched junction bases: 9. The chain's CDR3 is CASSEGLAVEKQFF. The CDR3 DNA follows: TGTGCCAGCAGTGAGGGACTAGCGGTCGAAAAGCAGTTCTTC.

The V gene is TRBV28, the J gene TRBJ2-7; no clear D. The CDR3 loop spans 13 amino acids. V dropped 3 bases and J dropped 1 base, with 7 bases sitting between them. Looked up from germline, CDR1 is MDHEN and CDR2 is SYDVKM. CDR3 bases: TGTGCCAGCAGTTTTATAAGTTCCTACGAGCAGTACTTC. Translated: CASSFISSYEQYF.

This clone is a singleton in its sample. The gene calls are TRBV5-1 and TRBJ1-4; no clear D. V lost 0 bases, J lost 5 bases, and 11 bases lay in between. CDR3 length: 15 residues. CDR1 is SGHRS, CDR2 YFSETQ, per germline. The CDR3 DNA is TGCGCCAGCAGCTTGGTTCCAGAGACGAATGAAAAACTGTTTTTT. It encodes CASSLVPETNEKLFF.

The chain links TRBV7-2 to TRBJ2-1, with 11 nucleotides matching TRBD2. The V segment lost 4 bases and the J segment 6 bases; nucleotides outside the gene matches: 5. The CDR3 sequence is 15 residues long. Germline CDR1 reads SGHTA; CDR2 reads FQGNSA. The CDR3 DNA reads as TGTGCCAGCAGCTCACTAGCGGGAGTTGGCAATGAGCAGTTCTTC. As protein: CASSSLAGVGNEQFF.

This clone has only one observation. CDR3 loop: CASSEGYIQGQPQHF. CDR3 nucleotides: TGTGCCAGCAGTGAAGGATACATTCAGGGACAGCCCCAGCATTTT. This rearrangement joins TRBV6-1 to TRBJ1-5; possibly TRBD1 for D (5 bases). From germline, CDR1 is MNHNS and CDR2 SASEGT. V lost 1 base to trimming and J lost 7 bases, with 14 bases between them. The CDR3 runs 15 residues.

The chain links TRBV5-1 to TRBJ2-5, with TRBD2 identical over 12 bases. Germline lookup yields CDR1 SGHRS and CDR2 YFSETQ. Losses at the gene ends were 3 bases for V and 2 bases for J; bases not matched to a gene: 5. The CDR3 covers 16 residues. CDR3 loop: CASSSGLAGKQETQYF. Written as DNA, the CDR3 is TGCGCCAGCAGCTCTGGACTAGCGGGGAAGCAAGAGACCCAGTACTTC.

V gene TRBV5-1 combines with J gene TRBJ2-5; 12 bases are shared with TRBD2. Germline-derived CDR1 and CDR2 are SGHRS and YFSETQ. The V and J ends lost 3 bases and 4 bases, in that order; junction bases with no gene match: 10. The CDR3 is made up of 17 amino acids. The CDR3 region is CASSSTSGLAGRETQYF. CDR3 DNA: TGCGCCAGCAGCTCGACGTCGGGACTAGCGGGTAGAGAGACCCAGTACTTC.

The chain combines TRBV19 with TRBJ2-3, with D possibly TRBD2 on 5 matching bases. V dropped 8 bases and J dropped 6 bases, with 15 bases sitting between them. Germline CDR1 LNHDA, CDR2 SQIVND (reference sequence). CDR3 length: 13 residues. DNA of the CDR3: TGTGCCAGTTTACAGCGGCCGGGGGATACGCAGTATTTT. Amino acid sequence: CASLQRPGDTQYF.

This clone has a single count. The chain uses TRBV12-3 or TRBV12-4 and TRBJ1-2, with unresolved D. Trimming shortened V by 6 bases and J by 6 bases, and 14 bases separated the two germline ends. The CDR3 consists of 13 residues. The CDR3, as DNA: TGTGCCAGCAGCCGCCCACCATCGGATGGCTACACCTTC. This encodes CASSRPPSDGYTF.